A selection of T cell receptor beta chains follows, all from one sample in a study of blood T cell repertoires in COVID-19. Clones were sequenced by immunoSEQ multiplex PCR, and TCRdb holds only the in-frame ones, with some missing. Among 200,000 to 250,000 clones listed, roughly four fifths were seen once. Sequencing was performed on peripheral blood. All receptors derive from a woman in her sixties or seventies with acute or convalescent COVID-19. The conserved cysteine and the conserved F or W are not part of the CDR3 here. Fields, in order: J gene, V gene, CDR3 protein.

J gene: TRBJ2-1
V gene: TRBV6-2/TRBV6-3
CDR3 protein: ASSHLGQGEGNEQF

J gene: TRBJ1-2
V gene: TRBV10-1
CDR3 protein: ASSATGISGYT

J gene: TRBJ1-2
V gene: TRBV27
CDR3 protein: ASSYNGYT

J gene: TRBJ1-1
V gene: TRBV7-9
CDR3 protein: ASSLDTPRAF

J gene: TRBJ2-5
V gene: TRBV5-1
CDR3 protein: ASSLTTNQETQY

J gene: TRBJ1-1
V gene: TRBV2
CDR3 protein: ASSLQGPNTEAF

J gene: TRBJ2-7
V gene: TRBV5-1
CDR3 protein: ASSLVSTGGFYEQY

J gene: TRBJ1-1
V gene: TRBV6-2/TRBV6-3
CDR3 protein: ASSYGALNTEAF

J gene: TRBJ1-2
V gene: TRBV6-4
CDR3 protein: ASITLMGAASPPTNGYT

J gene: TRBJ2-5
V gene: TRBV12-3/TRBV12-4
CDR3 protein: ASSSARRTQY

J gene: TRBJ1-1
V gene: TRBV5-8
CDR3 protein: ASSLEQDTEAF

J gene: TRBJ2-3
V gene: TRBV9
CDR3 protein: ASSVAGGGPGDTQY

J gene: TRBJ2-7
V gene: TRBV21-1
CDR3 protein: ASSRRDYDYEQY

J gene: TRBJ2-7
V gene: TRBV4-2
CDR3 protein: ASSQLGLAGGVSYEQY

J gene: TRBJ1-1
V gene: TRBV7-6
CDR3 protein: ASSLAGTGGRLGTEAF

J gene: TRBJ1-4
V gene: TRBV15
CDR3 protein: ATSRDFTVNEKLF

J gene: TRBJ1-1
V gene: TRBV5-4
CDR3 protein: ASSLEAGSGTEAF

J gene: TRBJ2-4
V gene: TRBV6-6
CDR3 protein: ASSYDTGGASIQY

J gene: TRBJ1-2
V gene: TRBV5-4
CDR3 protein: ASSEGHIYGYT

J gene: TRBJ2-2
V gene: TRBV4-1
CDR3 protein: ASSQEGETNTGELF

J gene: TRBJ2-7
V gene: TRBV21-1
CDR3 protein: ASSRGGSYEQY

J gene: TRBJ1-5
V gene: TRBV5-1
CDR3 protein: ASSTGQGLNQPQH

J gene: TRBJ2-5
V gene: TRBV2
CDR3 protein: ASSGKGTSGETQY

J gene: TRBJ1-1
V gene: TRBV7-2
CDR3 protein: ASGTGSLNTEAF

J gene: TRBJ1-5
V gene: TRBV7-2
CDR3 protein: ASSSQTGDNQPQH

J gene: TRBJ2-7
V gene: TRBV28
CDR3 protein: ASPSAAGHSYEQY

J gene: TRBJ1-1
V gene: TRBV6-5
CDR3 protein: ASSYLQFGGNTEAF

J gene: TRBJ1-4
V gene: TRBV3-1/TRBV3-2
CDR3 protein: ASSPTGRLGEKLF

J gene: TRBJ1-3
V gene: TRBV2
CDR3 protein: ASSEVKGLGGPGNTIY

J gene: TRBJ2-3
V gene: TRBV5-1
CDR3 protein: ASSLGTGLATDTQY

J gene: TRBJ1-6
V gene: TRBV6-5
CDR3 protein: ASSFSGTGLGSPLH

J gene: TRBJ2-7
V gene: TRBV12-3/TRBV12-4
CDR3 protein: ASSSQGWEQY

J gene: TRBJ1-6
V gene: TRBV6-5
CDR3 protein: ASGGTGDEPLH

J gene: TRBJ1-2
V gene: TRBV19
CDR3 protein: ASRESGFYGYT

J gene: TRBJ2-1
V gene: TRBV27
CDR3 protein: ASSWGGMSSYNEQF

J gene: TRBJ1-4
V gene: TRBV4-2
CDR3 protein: ASSQDRDRNEKLF

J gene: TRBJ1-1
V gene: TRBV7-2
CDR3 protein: ASSLRWQGEAF

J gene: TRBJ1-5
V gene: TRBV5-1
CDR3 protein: ASSLGANQPQH

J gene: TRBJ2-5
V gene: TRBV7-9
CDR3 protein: ASSLVGQGAYQFRETQY

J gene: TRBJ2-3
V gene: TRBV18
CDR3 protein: ASSPFGRTSGLGDTQY